Many counts were recorded for the clone carrying this TCR beta chain. Its target is unknown. Germline CDR1 LNHNV, CDR2 YYDKDF (reference sequence). The CDR3 length is 13 residues. Trimming shortened V by 1 base and J by 6 bases, and 9 bases separated the two germline ends. The sample is drawn from a study of T cells in Graves' hyperthyroidism and ophthalmopathy. Whole-study findings and limits: In simple terms, a model built on 13 V-J features told ophthalmopathy apart from stable hyperthyroidism.

From RNA transcripts, TCR beta CDR3 regions were amplified. The primer set for the first-round RT-PCR of the TCR CDR3 was HTBI. TCRdb reanalysed the multiplex PCR reads using MiXCR and keeps one entry per CDR3 protein. The table shows about 740,000 distinct CDR3 sequences, with around 15% occurring only once. Newly diagnosed hyperthyroidism, duration under 2 months, in patients aged 18 to 65. Diagnosis relied on clinical symptoms, serum thyroxine and TRAb, thyroid ultrasound and orbital computed tomography. Specimen: blood. The chain links TRBV15 to TRBJ1-2, with unresolved D. The source of this sequence is a young woman with Graves' hyperthyroidism. CDR3 sequence (DNA): TGTGCCACCAGCAGAGTCGGGGAGCATGGCTACACCTTC. Its protein product is CATSRVGEHGYTF.